The clone carrying this T cell receptor beta chain has only a few counts. Every participating donor contributed about 10 milliliters of peripheral blood through a draw. Next came a second PCR, run for about 7 to 12 cycles, which used a sample-barcoded 5' primer along with a J-beta primer mix. MiXCR was run by TCRdb on the 5' RACE reads, yielding one entry per CDR3 protein. This sample yields about 1.4 million distinct CDR3 sequences, of which roughly 59% are seen a single time; under 8.5% belongs to the top ten. These data belong to a study of blood T cells in healthy people across ages. The V gene's germline CDR1 is MGHRA and CDR2 YSYEKL. Trimming took off 0 bases at V and 4 bases at J, with 18 bases between the two ends. The CDR3 runs 17 residues.

V gene TRBV4-1 combines with J gene TRBJ2-5, with D perhaps being TRBD1 or TRBD2 (5 bases each). The source is a man aged 18 to 35 in good health. The sample consisted of blood. Written as DNA, the CDR3 is TGCGCCAGCAGCCAAGATCATCGGGGACGGTACTTAGAGACCCAGTACTTC. This encodes CASSQDHRGRYLETQYF.